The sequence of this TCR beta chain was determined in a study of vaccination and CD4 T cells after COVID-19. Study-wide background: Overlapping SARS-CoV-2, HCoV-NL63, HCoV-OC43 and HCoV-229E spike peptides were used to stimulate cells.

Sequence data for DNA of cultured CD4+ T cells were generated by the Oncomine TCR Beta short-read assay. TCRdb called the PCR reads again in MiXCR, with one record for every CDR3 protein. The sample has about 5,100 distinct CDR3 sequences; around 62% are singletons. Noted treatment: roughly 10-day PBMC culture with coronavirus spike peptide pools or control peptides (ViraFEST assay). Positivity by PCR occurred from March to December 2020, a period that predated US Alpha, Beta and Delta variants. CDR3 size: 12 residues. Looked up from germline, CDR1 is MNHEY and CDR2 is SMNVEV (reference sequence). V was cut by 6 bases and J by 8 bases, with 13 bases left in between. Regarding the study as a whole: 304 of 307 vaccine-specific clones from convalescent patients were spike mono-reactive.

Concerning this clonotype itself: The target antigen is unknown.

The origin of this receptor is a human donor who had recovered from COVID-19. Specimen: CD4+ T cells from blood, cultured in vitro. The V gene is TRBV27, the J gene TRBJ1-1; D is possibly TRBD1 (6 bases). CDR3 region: CASSLDSFEAFF. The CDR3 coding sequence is TGTGCCAGCAGCTTGGACAGCTTCGAAGCTTTCTTT.